This TCR beta chain is from a study of blood T cell repertoires in COVID-19. Assay used: immunoSEQ multiplex PCR; TCRdb lists only in-frame clones, some missing. The sample holds a few hundred thousand clones; about nine tenths are singletons and the top ten take approximately 2.2%. Trimming took off 4 bases at V and 2 bases at J, with 9 bases between the two ends. The CDR3 length is 15 residues. Germline V gene data show CDR1 as MNHEY and CDR2 as SMNVEV (reference sequence). The V and J genes are TRBV27 and TRBJ2-6, with D tentatively TRBD1 (5 bases). The TCR originated in a man aged 45 to 65 with acute or convalescent COVID-19. The sequenced sample was peripheral blood. CDR3 coding DNA: TGTGCCAGCAGTTCCCAGGGTGCTGGGGCCAACGTCCTGACTTTC. Its protein is CASSSQGAGANVLTF.